These 12 T cell receptor beta chains originate from one sample sequenced in a study of blood T cell repertoires in COVID-19. Sequencing used immunoSEQ multiplex PCR; TCRdb keeps in-frame clones, though not all of them. The sample lists approximately 220,000 clones, about 88% occurring once. Sequenced: peripheral blood. The receptors come from a man aged 55 to 70 with acute or convalescent COVID-19.

The J gene is TRBJ2-3, the V gene TRBV2; D possibly corresponds to TRBD1 (6 bases). This CDR3 has 17 amino acids. The ends were cut back, 9 bases at V and 0 bases at J, with 22 bases in the middle. The germline CDR1 and CDR2 sequences are SNHLY and FYNNEI. The CDR3 nucleotides read TGTGCCAGAGCAACGACATTACCGGGACATAGCACAGATACGCAGTATTTT. It specifies CARATTLPGHSTDTQYF.

J is TRBJ2-7 and V is TRBV7-9; 11 nucleotides align to TRBD2. J lost 4 bases, V lost 0 bases, and 11 bases had no gene match. This CDR3 is 18 amino acids long. The germline V gene encodes CDR1 SEHNR and CDR2 FQNEAQ (reference sequence). The CDR3 nucleotides are TGTGCCAGCAGCTTAGCGGTTGGCACTAGCGGGGGAGTTTACGAGCAGTACTTC. Translating it yields CASSLAVGTSGGVYEQYF.

This clone was seen just once. The CDR3, as DNA: TGTGCCAGCAGCTTAGCTGGGCAGCGGGGGCCCCAAAATGAGCAGTTCTTC. It specifies CASSLAGQRGPQNEQFF. The chain links TRBV7-2 to TRBJ2-1; 8 nucleotides align to TRBD2. The CDR3 totals 17 residues. Losses at the gene ends were 0 bases for V and 7 bases for J; bases not matched to a gene: 11. Germline values: CDR1 SGHTA, CDR2 FQGNSA.

The V gene is TRBV2, the J gene TRBJ2-2; D may be TRBD1 (5 bases). Trimming removed 6 bases from V and 7 bases from J, with 12 bases in between. Germline V lookup: CDR1 SNHLY, CDR2 FYNNEI. CDR3 length: 13 residues. The CDR3 DNA reads TGTGCCAGCAGGGTCAGGGTCAGCGGGGAGCTGTTTTTT. This encodes CASRVRVSGELFF.

This chain joins TRBV12-3 or TRBV12-4 and TRBJ1-5, with 7 bases lining up with TRBD1. The CDR3 spans 13 residues. With 5 bases clipped from V and 4 bases from J, the junction kept 2 bases outside the gene matches. CDR3 DNA: TGTGCCAGCAGTCGGGACAGTAATCAGCCCCAGCATTTT. Residues: CASSRDSNQPQHF.

The table lists this clone with a few counts. This chain uses TRBV5-1 with TRBJ1-3; no clear D gene. The CDR3 totals 15 residues. Looked up from germline, CDR1 is SGHRS and CDR2 is YFSETQ. Trimming stripped 0 bases from V and 4 bases from J, with 11 bases between. CDR3 in DNA: TGCGCCAGCAGCTTGGTGACGGGATCCGGAAACACCATATATTTT. Its protein product is CASSLVTGSGNTIYF.

The chain recombines TRBV7-2 with TRBJ2-3; 12 bases line up with TRBD2. From germline, CDR1 is SGHTA and CDR2 FQGNSA. The CDR3 consists of 21 residues. V lost 0 bases, J lost 2 bases, and 15 bases stayed unmatched. The CDR3 DNA sequence: TGTGCCAGCAGCTTAGCCCCATCAGTACTAGCGGGGGGTCCTCTCACAGATACGCAGTATTTT. It specifies CASSLAPSVLAGGPLTDTQYF.

CDR3 sequence reads: CASRLRGYSNQPQHF. The CDR3 DNA follows: TGTGCAAGTCGCTTACGAGGCTATAGCAATCAGCCCCAGCATTTT. This sequence joins TRBV12-2 and TRBJ1-5. TRBV12-2 is given as a pseudogene. There are 15 residues in the CDR3.

For this clone: The junction departs from the called germline gene at one end, perhaps through a read error. V and J are TRBV18 and TRBJ1-2; 8 nucleotides agree with TRBD1. In germline, CDR1 is KGHSH, CDR2 LQKENI. The CDR3 is made up of 12 amino acids. Here the CDR3 DNA reads TGTGCCAGCTCTTCTCGGACGGACAGGGTTTACTTC. Translated, it gives CASSSRTDRVYF.

This chain uses TRBV9 with TRBJ1-4; D ambiguous. CDR1 SGDLS and CDR2 YYNGEE come from the germline V gene. The CDR3 is made up of 17 amino acids. The V gene lost 0 bases and the J gene lost 4 bases, with 16 bases spanning the gap. CDR3 amino acids: CASSVGASGGFNEKLFF. The CDR3 coding sequence is TGTGCCAGCAGCGTAGGTGCTTCGGGAGGATTTAATGAAAAACTGTTTTTT.

This clone appeared once. V and J are TRBV3-1 (or the pseudogene TRBV3-2) and TRBJ2-1; 11 bases align to TRBD2. The length of the CDR3 is 15 residues. The V segment lost 10 bases and the J segment 2 bases; nucleotides outside the gene matches: 7. The germline V gene has CDR1 LGHDT and CDR2 YNNKEL (reference sequence). The CDR3 DNA reads TGTGCCACGTCGCTAGCGGGGGGCCCCTACAATGAGCAGTTCTTC. Amino acids: CATSLAGGPYNEQFF.

This clone has only one observation. The V and J genes are TRBV10-2 and TRBJ2-7; D gene uncertain. In germline, CDR1 is WSHSY, CDR2 SAAADI. The CDR3 is 14 amino acids. Trimming took off 4 bases at V and 2 bases at J, with 12 bases between the two ends. The CDR3 reads CASSGGLSAYEQYF. In DNA form, the CDR3 reads TGCGCCAGCAGTGGTGGCCTCAGCGCCTACGAGCAGTACTTC.